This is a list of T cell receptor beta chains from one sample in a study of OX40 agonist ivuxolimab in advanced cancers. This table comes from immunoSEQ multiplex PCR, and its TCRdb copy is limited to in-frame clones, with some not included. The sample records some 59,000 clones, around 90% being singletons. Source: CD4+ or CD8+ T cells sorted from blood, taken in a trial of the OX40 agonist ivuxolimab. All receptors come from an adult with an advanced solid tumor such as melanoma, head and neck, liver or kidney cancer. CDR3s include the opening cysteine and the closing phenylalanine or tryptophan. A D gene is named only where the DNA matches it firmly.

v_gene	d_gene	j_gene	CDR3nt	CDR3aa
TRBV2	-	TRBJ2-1	TGTGCCAGCATAGGCAGCGCCTACTACAATGAGCAGTTCTTC	CASIGSAYYNEQFF
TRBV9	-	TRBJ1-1	TGTGCCAGCAGCCCCGCGGGACGACCGAACACTGAAGCTTTCTTT	CASSPAGRPNTEAFF
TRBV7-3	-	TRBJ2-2	TGTGCCAGCAGCCCTGGGCTACTCCAGCCAACCGGGGAGCTGTTTTTT	CASSPGLLQPTGELFF
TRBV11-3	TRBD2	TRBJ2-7	TGTGCCAGCAGCTTCCCCCCACTAGCGGGAGAAGAGTACGAGCAGTACTTC	CASSFPPLAGEEYEQYF
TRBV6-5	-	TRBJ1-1	TGTGCCAGCAGTTTTACTGTGGGCACGGGTACTGAAGCTTTCTTT	CASSFTVGTGTEAFF
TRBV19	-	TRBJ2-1	TGTGCCAGTAGTATAGTGGGACAGGGGGCATTCCCGGGACTAGCGGGATTATACAATGAGCAGTTCTTC	CASSIVGQGAFPGLAGLYNEQFF
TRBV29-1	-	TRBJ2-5	TGCAGCGCCCGGACACAGGGATTCCAAGAGACCCAGTACTTC	CSARTQGFQETQYF
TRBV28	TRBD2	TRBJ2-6	TGTGCCAGCAGCCCCGGGGGAGCGGGAGGCCTCTCTGGGGCCAACGTCCTGACTTTC	CASSPGGAGGLSGANVLTF
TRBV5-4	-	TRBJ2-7	TGTGCCAGCAGCTTTGGGTCGCAGAGTCACTACGAGCAGTACTTC	CASSFGSQSHYEQYF
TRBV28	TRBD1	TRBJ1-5	TGTGCCAGCAGTTTAATTGGGACAGGGAAAAATCAGCCCCAGCATTTT	CASSLIGTGKNQPQHF
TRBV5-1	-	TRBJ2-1	TGCGCCAGCAGCCCGGGACTCCTTACCTACAATGAGCAGTTCTTC	CASSPGLLTYNEQFF